The 30 T cell receptor beta chains in this list originate from one sample, sequenced in a study of graft-versus-host responses after intestinal transplantation. Some clones are missing from TCRdb's copy, which holds only in-frame ones; the method was immunoSEQ multiplex PCR. The sample includes 40,000 to 55,000 clones, about 95% of them seen just once. These receptors are not linked to any known antigen. The specimen was unstimulated CD8+ T cells sorted from spleen or lymph node cells, collected before transplant. The receptor source for this set is a human donor who was the organ donor for an intestinal transplant.

The chain couples TRBV5-4 to TRBJ2-7; D is ambiguous. Germline V gives CDR1 SGHNT, CDR2 YYREEE (reference sequence). Trimming shortened V by 2 bases and J by 5 bases, and 11 bases separated the two germline ends. The CDR3 totals 13 residues. The CDR3 here is CASSFLIQDEQYF. The CDR3 DNA is TGTGCCAGCAGCTTCTTGATTCAGGACGAGCAGTACTTC.

The chain uses TRBV29-1 and TRBJ2-7; D is perhaps TRBD1 or TRBD2 (6 bases each). The CDR3 extends over 16 amino acids. Trimming took off 7 bases at V and 4 bases at J, with 26 bases between the two ends. In germline, CDR1 is SQVTM, CDR2 ANQGSEA. CDR3 in DNA: TGCAGCGCCGGAGGGTTGACAGGAGGTTTGGGGTACGAGCAGTACTTC. Translating it yields CSAGGLTGGLGYEQYF.

This rearrangement joins TRBV27 to TRBJ2-3; 14 nucleotides align to TRBD2. In germline, CDR1 is MNHEY, CDR2 SMNVEV (reference sequence). The CDR3 runs 16 residues. The V and J ends lost 5 bases and 4 bases, in that order; junction bases with no gene match: 5. CDR3 DNA sequence: TGTGCCAGCAGTACCCTGACTAGCGGGGGGGCAGATACGCAGTATTTT. The encoded protein is CASSTLTSGGADTQYF.

The chain recombines TRBV7-3 with TRBJ2-3; the match to TRBD2 covers 14 bases. Germline V lookup: CDR1 SGHTA, CDR2 FQGTGA. The length of the CDR3 is 18 residues. V gave up 1 base and J gave up 0 bases; unmatched junction bases: 3. As DNA, the CDR3 is TGTGCCAGCAGCTTAATGGGGACTAGCGGGAGTAGCACAGATACGCAGTATTTT. Translated: CASSLMGTSGSSTDTQYF.

V gene TRBV27 combines with J gene TRBJ2-2; D is unclear. The CDR3 spans 16 residues. Per germline, CDR1 MNHEY and CDR2 SMNVEV (reference sequence). V gave up 2 bases and J gave up 1 base, with 11 bases separating them. This chain's CDR3 is CASSLKQSLNTGELFF. Here the CDR3 DNA reads TGTGCCAGCAGTTTAAAACAGAGCCTGAACACCGGGGAGCTGTTTTTT.

This clone appeared once. This chain links TRBV28 with TRBJ1-4; D unresolved. Looked up from germline, CDR1 is MDHEN and CDR2 is SYDVKM. This CDR3 region has 13 residues. V dropped 6 bases and J dropped 5 bases, with 10 bases sitting between them. The chain's CDR3 is CASREIINEKLFF. The CDR3, as DNA: TGTGCCAGCAGAGAGATCATAAATGAAAAACTGTTTTTT.

This clone was seen once. J is TRBJ1-6 and V is TRBV30, with D unresolved. The ends were cut back, 0 bases at V and 7 bases at J, with 10 bases in the middle. The CDR3 is 14 residues long. Germline V gene sequence: CDR1 GTSNPN, CDR2 SVGIG (reference sequence). The CDR3 DNA follows: TGTGCCTGGAGTGTACTAGGTGCCAATTCACCCCTCCACTTT. Residues: CAWSVLGANSPLHF.

V is TRBV9 and J is TRBJ1-4; tentatively, D is TRBD1 (5 bases). This CDR3 comprises 15 residues. CDR1 and CDR2 (germline): SGDLS, YYNGEE. Trimming cost V 2 bases and J 8 bases, with 16 bases left between them. The CDR3 reads CASSVAGDRGEKLFF. The DNA of the CDR3 is TGTGCCAGCAGCGTCGCGGGGGATCGAGGGGAAAAACTGTTTTTT.

CDR3 region: CASSLNGFGATEAFF. The CDR3, as DNA: TGTGCCAGCAGCTTAAACGGGTTCGGGGCCACTGAAGCTTTCTTT. This chain connects TRBV7-3 to TRBJ1-1, with a tentative D call TRBD1 (5 bases). CDR3 length: 15 residues. The germline CDR1 and CDR2 sequences are SGHTA and FQGTGA. The V gene lost 1 base and the J gene lost 4 bases, with 13 bases spanning the gap.

CDR3 in DNA: TGTGCCAGCAGCCAGGGGACTAGCGGGGGGGAGAACACCGGGGAGCTGTTTTTT. Translating gives CASSQGTSGGENTGELFF. The V gene is TRBV4-2, the J gene TRBJ2-2, with 16 bases identical to TRBD2. V dropped 3 bases and J dropped 1; count of bases not matched to a gene: 2. Germline V gene lookup returns CDR1 LGHNA and CDR2 YNFKEQ. The CDR3 consists of 18 residues.

The chain combines TRBV27 with TRBJ2-1; 8 bases line up with TRBD1. The CDR3 consists of 18 residues. The V segment lost 5 bases and the J segment 2 bases; nucleotides outside the gene matches: 14. Germline V CDR1 and CDR2: MNHEY, SMNVEV (reference sequence). The CDR3 DNA sequence: TGTGCCAGCAGTAAGGCAGGGGGCTCTTTGGGTCCCTACAATGAGCAGTTCTTC. Amino acid sequence: CASSKAGGSLGPYNEQFF.

The rearrangement links TRBV28 to TRBJ1-6; D gene uncertain. Trimming removed 6 bases from V and 11 bases from J, with 20 bases in between. This CDR3 comprises 15 residues. Germline V gene lookup returns CDR1 MDHEN and CDR2 SYDVKM. CDR3 DNA sequence: TGTGCCAGCAGCCCGCTGGGCGAGACTCCAACACCCCTCCACTTT. Translating gives CASSPLGETPTPLHF.

The gene calls are TRBV10-2 and TRBJ2-3; D ambiguous. The CDR3 sequence is 13 residues long. V lost 4 bases and J lost 1, with 6 bases in between. Germline CDR1 and CDR2: WSHSY and SAAADI. This CDR3 reads CASSVIRTDTQYF. In nucleotides, the CDR3 is TGCGCCAGCAGTGTTATCCGCACAGATACGCAGTATTTT.

The chain has TRBV2 and TRBJ1-4; a possible D gene is TRBD1 (6 bases). The germline V and J ends were trimmed by 6 bases and 1 base, with 15 bases remaining between them. This CDR3 spans 16 amino acids. Germline V gene lookup returns CDR1 SNHLY and CDR2 FYNNEI. Written as DNA, the CDR3 is TGTGCCAGCAGCGGGGGACACGTCGGAACTAATGAAAAACTGTTTTTT. This gives the protein CASSGGHVGTNEKLFF.

Turning to this clone: Compared with germline, one end of the junction differs, possibly owing to a read error. The chain uses TRBV7-9 and TRBJ1-1; D remains ambiguous. The CDR3 is 12 amino acids. Germline V gene data show CDR1 as SEHNR and CDR2 as FQNEAQ (reference sequence). The DNA for the CDR3 is TGTGCCAACAGCTTAGGGTTTACTGAAGCTTTCTTT. This sequence encodes CANSLGFTEAFF.

This clone was counted once. This chain connects TRBV5-6 to TRBJ2-5; TRBD2 might be the D (5 bases). V gave up 0 bases and J gave up 4 bases, with 10 bases separating them. CDR1 SGHDT and CDR2 YYEEEE come from the germline V gene. CDR3 length: 14 amino acids. CDR3 coding DNA: TGTGCCAGCAGCTTGGGACTAAATACAGAGACCCAGTACTTC. Protein product: CASSLGLNTETQYF.

The chain has TRBV28 and TRBJ2-5, with TRBD2 matching 7 bases. Per germline, CDR1 MDHEN and CDR2 SYDVKM. CDR3 length: 15 amino acids. V trimming: 2 bases; J trimming: 0 bases; junction bases outside the gene matches: 3. CDR3 DNA sequence: TGTGCCAGCAGTTTAGAGGGAGGGTACCAAGAGACCCAGTACTTC. This encodes CASSLEGGYQETQYF.

The V call is TRBV6-1, the J call TRBJ1-3, with D hard to call. The V gene lost 4 bases and the J gene lost 0 bases, with 13 bases spanning the gap. The CDR3 covers 16 residues. The germline V gene encodes CDR1 MNHNS and CDR2 SASEGT. The CDR3 region is CASSARTLYSGNTIYF. CDR3 sequence (DNA): TGTGCCAGCAGTGCCCGCACTCTTTACTCTGGAAACACCATATATTTT.

The chain employs TRBV25-1 and TRBJ1-1; no clear D gene. Trimming left V 8 bases short and J 2 bases short, with 6 bases between. Germline loops: CDR1 MGHDK, CDR2 SYGVNS. This CDR3 spans 11 amino acids. The CDR3 loop reads CASSLNTEAFF. DNA for the CDR3: TGTGCCAGCTCTCTTAACACTGAAGCTTTCTTT.

This chain connects TRBV23-1 to TRBJ1-5; D is unclear. TRBV23-1 is labeled an ORF, and its function is uncertain. This CDR3 comprises 13 residues. The ends were cut back, 1 base at V and 6 bases at J, with 7 bases in the middle. The CDR3 nucleotides read TGCGCCAGCAGTCAATTACCGGGTCAGCCCCAGCATTTT. This codes for CASSQLPGQPQHF.

The chain joins TRBV9 to TRBJ2-2; D not certain. The CDR3 is 13 amino acids. V lost 0 bases to trimming and J lost 1 base, with 1 base between them. Germline V gene lookup returns CDR1 SGDLS and CDR2 YYNGEE. CDR3 sequence reads: CASSVGNTGELFF. The CDR3, as DNA: TGTGCCAGCAGCGTAGGGAACACCGGGGAGCTGTTTTTT.

The chain couples TRBV5-1 to TRBJ2-7; tentative D call: TRBD1 (6 bases). Germline CDR1 and CDR2: SGHRS and YFSETQ. The CDR3 has 14 amino acids. Trimming took off 2 bases at V and 0 bases at J, with 9 bases between the two ends. The CDR3 DNA sequence: TGCGCCAGCAGCTTTACAGGGAGCTCCTACGAGCAGTACTTC. Translating it yields CASSFTGSSYEQYF.

This rearrangement joins TRBV4-1 to TRBJ2-5; no clear D gene. Trimming took 1 base from V and 1 from J, leaving 13 bases between them. CDR1 is MGHRA, CDR2 YSYEKL, per germline. This CDR3 spans 16 amino acids. CDR3 DNA sequence: TGCGCCAGCAGCCAAGGGCACTTATTAGGCCAAGAGACCCAGTACTTC. Translating it yields CASSQGHLLGQETQYF.

CDR3 DNA: TGTGCCAGCAGCCCTACAGGGGTCTATGGCTACACCTTC. Translating it yields CASSPTGVYGYTF. The gene calls are TRBV7-6 and TRBJ1-2; 7 positions match TRBD1. Losses at the gene ends were 5 bases for V and 4 bases for J; bases not matched to a gene: 4. The CDR3 length is 13 residues. Germline V gene sequence: CDR1 SGHVS, CDR2 FNYEAQ.

V and J are TRBV19 and TRBJ1-3; D uncertain. The CDR3 sequence is 15 residues long. Germline lookup yields CDR1 LNHDA and CDR2 SQIVND (reference sequence). The V gene lost 3 bases and the J gene lost 0 bases, with 9 bases spanning the gap. In nucleotides, the CDR3 is TGTGCCAGTAGTATCAGTGATACCTCTGGAAACACCATATATTTT. Translation gives CASSISDTSGNTIYF.

The count of this clone is one. The rearrangement uses TRBV7-2 and TRBJ2-7; maybe TRBD2 (6 bases). The CDR3 has 14 residues. V gave up 4 bases and J gave up 2 bases, with 12 bases separating them. CDR1 is SGHTA, CDR2 FQGNSA, per germline. CDR3 nucleotides: TGTGCCAGCAGCTCCGGGACTTTTACCTACGAGCAGTACTTC. Protein: CASSSGTFTYEQYF.

A single count supports this clone. The chain carries TRBV2 and TRBJ2-3, with unresolved D. There are 14 residues in the CDR3. CDR1 and CDR2 from the germline V gene are SNHLY and FYNNEI. V gave up 8 bases and J gave up 1 base, with 13 bases separating them. The CDR3 loop is CASLPADRTDTQYF. The DNA of the CDR3 is TGTGCCAGCCTCCCAGCAGATCGCACAGATACGCAGTATTTT.

The V gene is TRBV27, the J gene TRBJ1-1; TRBD1 is a possible D gene (6 bases). The CDR3 is made up of 14 amino acids. Trimming pared 8 bases from V and 1 base from J, leaving 14 bases between. Germline values: CDR1 MNHEY, CDR2 SMNVEV (reference sequence). Here the CDR3 reads CASLPGDGNTEAFF. CDR3 DNA sequence: TGTGCCAGCCTTCCAGGGGACGGGAACACTGAAGCTTTCTTT.

This chain uses TRBV5-1 with TRBJ2-7; 10 positions match TRBD2. This CDR3 has 14 residues. Germline assignment: CDR1 SGHRS and CDR2 YFSETQ. The junction had 5 bases not matched to a gene; V was cut back by 4 bases and J by 4 bases. The CDR3: CASSPPGLAYEQYF. DNA of the CDR3: TGCGCCAGCAGCCCCCCGGGACTAGCGTACGAGCAGTACTTC. The complete variable domain, with remaining parts taken from reference TRBV5-1 and TRBJ2-7, reads KAGVTQTPRYLIKTRGQQVTLSCSPISGHRSVSWYQQTPGQGLQFLFEYFSETQRNKGNFPGRFSGRQFSNSRSEMNVSTLELGDSALYLCASSPPGLAYEQYFGPGTRLTVT.

This sequence joins TRBV12-5 and TRBJ1-1; 10 nucleotides agree with TRBD1. Trimming took 1 base from V and 5 from J; bases not matched to a gene: 7. There are 16 residues in the CDR3. CDR1 is LGHNT, CDR2 FRNRAP, per germline. Here the CDR3 DNA reads TGTGCTAGTGGTTTGGCCCTGACAGGGGGCGAAACTGAAGCTTTCTTT. This encodes CASGLALTGGETEAFF. The full variable domain, in which reference TRBV12-5 and TRBJ1-1 provide the parts outside the CDR3, is DARVTQTPRHKVTEMGQEVTMRCQPILGHNTVFWYRQTMMQGLELLAYFRNRAPLDDSGMPKDRFSAEMPDATLATLKIQPSEPRDSAVYFCASGLALTGGETEAFFGQGTRLTVV.